The next 12 T cell receptor beta chains were all read from a single sample in a study of blood T cell repertoires in COVID-19. Sequencing used immunoSEQ multiplex PCR; TCRdb keeps in-frame clones, though not all of them. The sample lists approximately 330,000 clones, 80% to 90% occurring once. Sequenced sample: PBMCs or T cells enriched from blood (not recorded which). These receptors were taken from a middle-aged woman with acute COVID-19.

The rearrangement uses TRBV5-1 and TRBJ2-1; D is uncertain. The germline V gene has CDR1 SGHRS and CDR2 YFSETQ. The CDR3 totals 18 residues. Trimming took 2 bases from V and 0 from J, leaving 18 bases between them. The CDR3 here is CASSFLLSVLGSYNEQFF. The DNA of the CDR3 is TGCGCCAGCAGCTTCCTCTTATCGGTCCTTGGCTCCTACAATGAGCAGTTCTTC.

This clone was counted a single time. The chain joins TRBV3-1 (or the pseudogene TRBV3-2) to TRBJ1-1; D uncertain. This CDR3 is 13 amino acids long. Germline lookup yields CDR1 LGHDT and CDR2 YNNKEL (reference sequence). V lost 3 bases to trimming and J lost 2 bases, with 7 bases between them. The CDR3 here is CASSHPFNTEAFF. Written as DNA, the CDR3 is TGTGCCAGCAGCCATCCATTCAACACTGAAGCTTTCTTT.

CDR3: CASSNTGGNSPLHF. The CDR3 DNA reads TGTGCCAGCAGTAATACAGGGGGAAATTCACCCCTCCACTTT. The V and J genes are TRBV6-5 and TRBJ1-6; 8 bases agree with TRBD1. The trim removed 5 bases at V and 7 bases at J, leaving 4 bases unmatched. Germline CDR1 reads MNHEY; CDR2 reads SVGAGI. CDR3 length equals 14 residues.

As regards this clone: Relative to the germline gene, one junction end is altered; a read error may explain this. The chain joins TRBV6-5 to TRBJ2-4; no clear D gene. There are 15 residues in the CDR3. The germline gives CDR1 MNHEY, CDR2 SVGAGI. CDR3 protein: CAGSTAQLAKNIQYF. The CDR3 coding sequence is TGTGCCGGCAGTACAGCTCAACTAGCCAAAAACATTCAGTACTTC.

The chain employs TRBV29-1 and TRBJ1-1; perhaps TRBD1 as D (5 bases). The CDR3 is made up of 15 amino acids. V was pared by 4 bases and J by 0 bases, with 15 bases between. In germline, CDR1 is SQVTM, CDR2 ANQGSEA. The CDR3 loop is CSVVPTAYMNTEAFF. DNA for the CDR3: TGCAGCGTTGTTCCGACAGCCTACATGAACACTGAAGCTTTCTTT. The full variable domain, with the rest looked up from reference TRBV29-1 and TRBJ1-1, is SAVISQKPSRDICQRGTSLTIQCQVDSQVTMMFWYRQQPGQSLTLIATANQGSEATYESGFVIDKFPISRPNLTFSTLTVSNMSPEDSSIYLCSVVPTAYMNTEAFFGQGTRLTVV.

This chain joins TRBV4-2 and TRBJ1-4; 8 bases are a match to TRBD1. The CDR3 extends over 15 amino acids. The J segment lost 7 bases and the V segment lost 0 bases, leaving 4 bases of the junction unmatched. Germline lookup yields CDR1 LGHNA and CDR2 YNFKEQ. CDR3 in DNA: TGTGCCAGCAGCCAAGATCCCACAGGGGGTGAAAAACTGTTTTTT. Translated, it gives CASSQDPTGGEKLFF.

A few counts support this clone. The V gene is TRBV6-4, the J gene TRBJ1-2; 8 nucleotides line up with TRBD1. Trimming at V came to 5 bases and at J to 8 bases, leaving 7 bases not matched to a gene. Germline lookup yields CDR1 MRHNA and CDR2 SNTAGT. This CDR3 region has 13 residues. The CDR3 loop reads CASSPGWTGGYTF. CDR3 DNA sequence: TGTGCCAGCAGTCCGGGGTGGACAGGGGGCTACACCTTC.

The V call is TRBV19, the J call TRBJ1-4; 7 nucleotides match TRBD1. Trimming removed 7 bases from V and 6 bases from J; junction bases left unmatched: 5. The CDR3 length is 13 residues. Germline V gene sequence: CDR1 LNHDA, CDR2 SQIVND (reference sequence). The CDR3 is CASTTGKDEKLFF. The CDR3 nucleotides read TGTGCCAGTACGACAGGGAAGGATGAAAAACTGTTTTTT.

The chain employs TRBV7-2 and TRBJ2-3; D remains ambiguous. The V and J ends lost 4 bases and 3 bases respectively, with 8 bases between them. CDR3 length equals 13 residues. Germline CDR1 is SGHTA and CDR2 is FQGNSA. The CDR3, as DNA: TGTGCCAGCAGCTCCGCCGAGACAGATACGCAGTATTTT. Protein sequence: CASSSAETDTQYF. Looking up the rest from reference TRBV7-2 and TRBJ2-3 gives the full variable domain: GAGVSQSPSNKVTEKGKDVELRCDPISGHTALYWYRQSLGQGLEFLIYFQGNSAPDKSGLPSDRFSAERTGGSVSTLTIQRTQQEDSAVYLCASSSAETDTQYFGPGTRLTVL.

This clone was observed a single time. V is TRBV10-3 and J is TRBJ2-7, with 10 nucleotides matching TRBD1. The CDR3 contains 14 residues. V lost 10 bases to trimming and J lost 2 bases; unmatched junction nucleotides: 8. Germline V gene data show CDR1 as ENHRY and CDR2 as SYGVKD. The CDR3 loop reads CATAGTGAPYEQYF. The CDR3 coding sequence is TGTGCCACCGCCGGGACAGGGGCCCCCTACGAGCAGTACTTC.

This chain connects TRBV19 to TRBJ1-6, with a tentative D call TRBD1 (5 bases). The CDR3 covers 16 residues. The V and J ends lost 3 bases and 1 base respectively, with 10 bases between them. Germline V gene lookup returns CDR1 LNHDA and CDR2 SQIVND (reference sequence). In DNA form, the CDR3 reads TGTGCCAGTAGTATCCAGGGCGGATCCTATAATTCACCCCTCCACTTT. Its translation is CASSIQGGSYNSPLHF.

V is TRBV4-3 and J is TRBJ1-1, with TRBD1 identical over 12 bases. Germline V gene lookup returns CDR1 LGHNA and CDR2 YSLEER. The junction had 6 bases not matched to a gene; V was cut back by 1 base and J by 3 bases. The CDR3 sequence is 17 residues long. The chain's CDR3 is CASSQGWGQGAYTEAFF. Written as DNA, the CDR3 is TGCGCCAGCAGCCAAGGCTGGGGACAGGGGGCGTACACTGAAGCTTTCTTT.